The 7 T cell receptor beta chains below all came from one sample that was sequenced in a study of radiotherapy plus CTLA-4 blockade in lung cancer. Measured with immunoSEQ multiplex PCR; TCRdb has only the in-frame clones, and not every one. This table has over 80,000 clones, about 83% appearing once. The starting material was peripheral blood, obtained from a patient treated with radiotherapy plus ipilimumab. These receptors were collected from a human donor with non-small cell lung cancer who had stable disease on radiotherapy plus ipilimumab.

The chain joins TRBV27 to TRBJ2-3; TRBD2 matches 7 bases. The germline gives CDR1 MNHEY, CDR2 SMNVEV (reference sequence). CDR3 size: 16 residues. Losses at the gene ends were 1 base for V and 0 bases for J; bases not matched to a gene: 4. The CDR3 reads CASSLLSSGSTDTQYF. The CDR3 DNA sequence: TGTGCCAGCAGTTTATTATCTAGCGGTAGCACAGATACGCAGTATTTT.

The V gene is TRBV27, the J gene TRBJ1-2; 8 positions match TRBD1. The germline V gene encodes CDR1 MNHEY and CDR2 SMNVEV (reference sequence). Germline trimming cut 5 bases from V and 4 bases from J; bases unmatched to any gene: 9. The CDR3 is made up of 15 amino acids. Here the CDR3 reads CASSPTGGQGYGYTF. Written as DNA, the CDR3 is TGTGCCAGCAGTCCAACAGGGGGTCAGGGCTATGGCTACACCTTC.

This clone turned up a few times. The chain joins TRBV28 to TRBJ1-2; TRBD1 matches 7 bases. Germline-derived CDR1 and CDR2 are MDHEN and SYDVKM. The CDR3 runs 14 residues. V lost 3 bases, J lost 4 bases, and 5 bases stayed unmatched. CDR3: CASSFTGTAYGYTF. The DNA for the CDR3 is TGTGCCAGCAGTTTCACCGGGACAGCCTATGGCTACACCTTC.

The CDR3 sequence is CASSPGQGGYGYTF. CDR3 DNA sequence: TGTGCCAGCAGTCCGGGACAGGGGGGATATGGCTACACCTTC. This sequence joins TRBV28 and TRBJ1-2, with 11 nucleotides matching TRBD1. The CDR3 runs 14 residues. J gave up 5 bases and V 5 bases, and 4 bases lay outside the gene matches. Germline V CDR1 and CDR2: MDHEN, SYDVKM.

CDR3 region: CASSQNTGTGADTQYF. CDR3 nucleotide sequence: TGTGCCAGCAGCCAAAATACCGGGACAGGGGCAGATACGCAGTATTTT. The chain recombines TRBV4-2 with TRBJ2-3; TRBD1 matches 10 bases. Trimming at V came to 2 bases and at J to 4 bases, leaving 6 bases not matched to a gene. The CDR3 sequence is 16 residues long. Per germline, CDR1 LGHNA and CDR2 YNFKEQ.

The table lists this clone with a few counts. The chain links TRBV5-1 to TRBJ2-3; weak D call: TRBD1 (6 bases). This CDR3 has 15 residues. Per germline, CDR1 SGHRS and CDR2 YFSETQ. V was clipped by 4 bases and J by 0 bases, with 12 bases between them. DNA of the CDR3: TGCGCCAGCAGCACAAGGACAGCTAGCACAGATACGCAGTATTTT. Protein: CASSTRTASTDTQYF.

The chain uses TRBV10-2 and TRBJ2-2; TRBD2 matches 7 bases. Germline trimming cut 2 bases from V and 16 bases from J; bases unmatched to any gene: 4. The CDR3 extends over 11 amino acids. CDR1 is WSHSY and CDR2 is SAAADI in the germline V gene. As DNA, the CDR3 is TGCGCCAGCAGTGAGGGGATAGCGGGGTTTTTT. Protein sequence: CASSEGIAGFF.